A selection of T cell receptor beta chains follows, all from one sample in a study of cytomegalovirus exposure and HLA in healthy donors. Sequenced by immunoSEQ multiplex PCR; TCRdb stores in-frame clones only, minus some. The sample lists about 160,000 clones; roughly 90% were seen once. The sample was PBMCs. Receptor source: a woman aged 18-29 years in good health and CMV-seropositive. Both conserved end residues are part of each CDR3. The D gene is left open where the match is weak. Some rows have no size entry. The others give once, few or many, or a class for an expanded clone.

>-|TRBV28|TRBJ2-7|TRBD2
CASSGISGTSVYEQYF
TGTGCCAGCAGTGGTATTTCCGGGACTAGCGTCTACGAGCAGTACTTC
>-|TRBV28|TRBJ2-7|-
CASTADSSYEQYF
TGTGCCAGCACCGCGGACAGTTCCTACGAGCAGTACTTC
>-|TRBV18|TRBJ2-5|TRBD2
CASSPPRGLGGGQETQYF
TGTGCCAGCTCACCACCGAGGGGACTAGGCGGAGGTCAAGAGACCCAGTACTTC
>-|TRBV4-1|TRBJ2-1|-
CASSSPTRALPSYNEQFF
TGCGCCAGCAGCTCACCCACCCGAGCCCTTCCCTCCTACAATGAGCAGTTCTTC
>-|TRBV5-6|TRBJ2-1|-
CASSFRPNLNYNEQFF
TGTGCCAGCAGCTTCAGGCCCAATCTAAACTACAATGAGCAGTTCTTC
>few|TRBV27|TRBJ1-5|-
CASSLSFGGGSNQPQHF
TGTGCCAGCAGTTTATCGTTTGGGGGCGGGAGCAATCAGCCCCAGCATTTT
>-|TRBV18|TRBJ1-1|-
CASSPTRQPEAFF
TGTGCCAGCTCACCTACGCGACAGCCCGAAGCTTTCTTT
>few|TRBV10-1|TRBJ2-3|-
CASSVRIADTQYF
TGCGCCAGCAGTGTTCGAATAGCGGATACGCAGTATTTT
>-|TRBV29-1|TRBJ2-1|TRBD1
CSVEGETGASYNEQFF
TGCAGCGTTGAAGGGGAGACAGGGGCCTCCTACAATGAGCAGTTCTTC
>-|TRBV27|TRBJ1-5|TRBD1
CASSPLTGERNQPQHF
TGTGCCAGCAGTCCCCTGACAGGGGAAAGGAATCAGCCCCAGCATTTT
>-|TRBV27|TRBJ2-1|-
CASSLFYSSYNEQFF
TGTGCCAGCAGTTTATTTTACAGCTCCTACAATGAGCAGTTCTTC
>-|TRBV6-1|TRBJ2-3|-
CASNLLGTDTQYF
TGTGCCAGCAATCTACTGGGCACAGATACGCAGTATTTT
>once|TRBV15|TRBJ2-1|TRBD1
CATSRDAGQGTPSYNEQFF
TGTGCCACCAGCAGAGACGCGGGACAGGGGACCCCATCCTACAATGAGCAGTTCTTC
>-|TRBV5-1|TRBJ1-4|-
CASQRRVDEKLFF
TGCGCCAGCCAAAGGAGGGTTGATGAAAAACTGTTTTTT
>-|TRBV19|TRBJ1-1|-
CASTRVFPPEAFF
TGTGCCAGTACCCGGGTTTTCCCCCCTGAAGCTTTCTTT
>-|TRBV11-2|TRBJ1-1|-
CASSLAPLTHTEAFF
TGTGCCAGCAGCTTAGCGCCATTAACACACACTGAAGCTTTCTTT
>-|TRBV18|TRBJ2-7|-
CASSPPAAYEQYF
TGTGCCAGCTCACCACCCGCGGCGTACGAGCAGTACTTC
>-|TRBV9|TRBJ2-5|-
CASTRKGGMETQYF
TGTGCCAGCACGCGAAAGGGCGGGATGGAGACCCAGTACTTC
>-|TRBV30|TRBJ2-1|TRBD2
CAWSTGLAGVEQFF
TGTGCCTGGAGTACCGGACTAGCGGGAGTCGAGCAGTTCTTC
>-|TRBV4-2|TRBJ2-7|-
CASSQERLMKPTYEQYF
TGTGCCAGCAGCCAAGAGCGATTGATGAAACCTACGTACGAGCAGTACTTC
>-|TRBV4-2|TRBJ2-2|-
CASSQDDGALNTGELFF
TGTGCCAGCAGCCAAGATGACGGAGCGCTGAACACCGGGGAGCTGTTTTTT
>-|TRBV5-1|TRBJ2-1|TRBD2
CASSSGLAGPHEQFF
TGCGCCAGCAGCTCCGGACTAGCGGGACCCCACGAGCAGTTCTTC
>once|TRBV4-2|TRBJ2-7|TRBD2
CASSQVSGSSYEQYF
TGTGCCAGCAGCCAAGTTAGCGGGAGCTCCTACGAGCAGTACTTC
>-|TRBV6-5|TRBJ1-1|-
CASSYRGQNTEAFF
TGTGCCAGCAGTTACAGAGGACAGAACACTGAAGCTTTCTTT
>-|TRBV6-5|TRBJ2-1|-
CASGREHFSEQFF
TGTGCTTCGGGGCGGGAACATTTTAGTGAGCAGTTCTTC
>-|TRBV29-1|TRBJ1-1|-
CSVRGQPNTEAFF
TGCAGCGTCAGAGGACAGCCGAACACTGAAGCTTTCTTT
>-|TRBV5-4|TRBJ1-1|-
CASSPRGGNTEAFF
TGTGCCAGCAGCCCGAGGGGGGGGAACACTGAAGCTTTCTTT
>-|TRBV11-1|TRBJ2-7|TRBD2
CASSLRGAGGPTYEQYF
TGTGCCAGCAGCTTAAGGGGAGCGGGAGGGCCAACGTACGAGCAGTACTTC
>few|TRBV4-1|TRBJ2-1|TRBD2
CASTSASGVYNEQFF
TGCGCCAGCACTTCCGCTAGCGGGGTTTACAATGAGCAGTTCTTC